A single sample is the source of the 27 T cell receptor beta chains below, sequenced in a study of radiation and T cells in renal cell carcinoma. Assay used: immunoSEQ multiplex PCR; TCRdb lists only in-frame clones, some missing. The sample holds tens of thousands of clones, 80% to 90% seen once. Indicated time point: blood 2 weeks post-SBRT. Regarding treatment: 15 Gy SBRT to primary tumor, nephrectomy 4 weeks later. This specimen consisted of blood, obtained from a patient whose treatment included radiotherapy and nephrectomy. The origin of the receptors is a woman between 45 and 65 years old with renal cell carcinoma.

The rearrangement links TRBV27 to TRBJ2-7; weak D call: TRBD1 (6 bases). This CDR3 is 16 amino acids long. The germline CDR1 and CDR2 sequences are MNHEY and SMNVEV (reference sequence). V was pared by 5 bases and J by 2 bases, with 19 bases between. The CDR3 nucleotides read TGTGCCAGCAGTCCCCTTCCCGGACAGCGGCCCTACGAGCAGTACTTC. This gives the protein CASSPLPGQRPYEQYF.

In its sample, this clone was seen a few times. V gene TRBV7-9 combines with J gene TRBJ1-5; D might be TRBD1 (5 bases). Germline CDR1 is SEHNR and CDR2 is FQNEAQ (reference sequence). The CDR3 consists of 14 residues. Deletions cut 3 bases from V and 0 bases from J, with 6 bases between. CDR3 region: CASSFDSSNQPQHF. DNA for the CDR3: TGTGCCAGCAGCTTCGACAGTAGCAATCAGCCCCAGCATTTT.

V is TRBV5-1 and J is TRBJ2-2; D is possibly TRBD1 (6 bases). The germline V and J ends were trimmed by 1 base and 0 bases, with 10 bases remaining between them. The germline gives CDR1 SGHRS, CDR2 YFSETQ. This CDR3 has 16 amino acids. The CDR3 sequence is CASSLYRGTNTGELFF. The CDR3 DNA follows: TGCGCCAGCAGCTTGTATAGGGGGACGAACACCGGGGAGCTGTTTTTT.

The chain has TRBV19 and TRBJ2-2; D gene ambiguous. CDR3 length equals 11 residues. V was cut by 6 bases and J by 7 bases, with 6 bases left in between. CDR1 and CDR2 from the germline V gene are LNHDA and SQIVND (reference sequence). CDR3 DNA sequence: TGTGCCAGTAGATTCGGCGGGGAGCTGTTTTTT. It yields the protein CASRFGGELFF. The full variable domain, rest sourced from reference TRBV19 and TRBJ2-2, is DGGITQSPKYLFRKEGQNVTLSCEQNLNHDAMYWYRQDPGQGLRLIYYSQIVNDFQKGDIAEGYSVSREKKESFPLTVTSAQKNPTAFYLCASRFGGELFFGEGSRLTVL.

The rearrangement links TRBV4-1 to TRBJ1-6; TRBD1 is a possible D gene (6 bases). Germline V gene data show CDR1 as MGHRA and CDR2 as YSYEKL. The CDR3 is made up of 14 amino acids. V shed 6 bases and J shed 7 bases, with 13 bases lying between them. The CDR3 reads CASRQPGANSPLHF. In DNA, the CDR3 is TGCGCCAGCAGACAACCGGGGGCCAATTCACCCCTCCACTTT.

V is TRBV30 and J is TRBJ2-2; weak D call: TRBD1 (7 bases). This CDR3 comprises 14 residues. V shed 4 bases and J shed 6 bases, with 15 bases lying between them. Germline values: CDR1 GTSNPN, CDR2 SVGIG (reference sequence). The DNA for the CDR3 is TGTGCCTGGAAGGCTACAGGGGAGGCCGGGGAGCTGTTTTTT. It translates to CAWKATGEAGELFF.

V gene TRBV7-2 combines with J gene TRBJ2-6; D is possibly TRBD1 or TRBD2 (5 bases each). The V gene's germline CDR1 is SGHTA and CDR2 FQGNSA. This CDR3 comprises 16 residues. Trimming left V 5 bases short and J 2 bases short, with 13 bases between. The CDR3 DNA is TGTGCCAGCAGCCCCCCATGGGGGACTGGGGCCAACGTCCTGACTTTC. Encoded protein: CASSPPWGTGANVLTF. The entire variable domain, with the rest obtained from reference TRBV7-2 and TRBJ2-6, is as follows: GAGVSQSPSNKVTEKGKDVELRCDPISGHTALYWYRQSLGQGLEFLIYFQGNSAPDKSGLPSDRFSAERTGGSVSTLTIQRTQQEDSAVYLCASSPPWGTGANVLTFGAGSRLTVL.

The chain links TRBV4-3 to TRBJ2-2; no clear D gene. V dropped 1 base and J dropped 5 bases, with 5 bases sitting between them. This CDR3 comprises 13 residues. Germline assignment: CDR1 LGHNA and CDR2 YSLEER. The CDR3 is CASSQGMTGELFF. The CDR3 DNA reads TGCGCCAGCAGCCAAGGGATGACCGGGGAGCTGTTTTTT.

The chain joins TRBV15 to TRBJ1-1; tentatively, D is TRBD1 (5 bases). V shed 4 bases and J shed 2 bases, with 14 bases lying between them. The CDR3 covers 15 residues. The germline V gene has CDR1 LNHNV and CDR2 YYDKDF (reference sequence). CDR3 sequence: CATSKPTVLNTEAFF. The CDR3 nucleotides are TGTGCCACCAGCAAACCGACAGTACTTAACACTGAAGCTTTCTTT.

The CDR3 region is CASSSAIGSYNEQFF. The CDR3, as DNA: TGTGCCAGCAGCTCTGCTATTGGATCCTACAATGAGCAGTTCTTC. This rearrangement joins TRBV7-2 to TRBJ2-1; D ambiguous. CDR3 length: 15 residues. The ends were cut back, 4 bases at V and 1 base at J, with 11 bases in the middle. CDR1 is SGHTA and CDR2 is FQGNSA in the germline V gene.

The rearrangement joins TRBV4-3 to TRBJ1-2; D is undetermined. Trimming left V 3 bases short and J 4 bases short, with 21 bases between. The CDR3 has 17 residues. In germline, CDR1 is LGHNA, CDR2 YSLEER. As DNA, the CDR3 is TGCGCCAGCAGCCAGAAACCCTCGGAACTAGAGGTCTATGGCTACACCTTC. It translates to CASSQKPSELEVYGYTF.

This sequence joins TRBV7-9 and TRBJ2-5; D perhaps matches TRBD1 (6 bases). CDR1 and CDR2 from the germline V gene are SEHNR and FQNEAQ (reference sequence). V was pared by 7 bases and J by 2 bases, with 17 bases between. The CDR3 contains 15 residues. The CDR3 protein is CASNPAQGPQETQYF. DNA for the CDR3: TGTGCCAGCAACCCGGCGCAGGGGCCTCAAGAGACCCAGTACTTC.

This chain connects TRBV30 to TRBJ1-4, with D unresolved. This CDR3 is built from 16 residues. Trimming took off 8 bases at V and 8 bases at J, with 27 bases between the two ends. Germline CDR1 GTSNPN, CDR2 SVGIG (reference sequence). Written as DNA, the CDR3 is TGTGCCCAATATCAGATAGGAAACAATCGCCGGGAAAAACTGTTTTTT. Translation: CAQYQIGNNRREKLFF.

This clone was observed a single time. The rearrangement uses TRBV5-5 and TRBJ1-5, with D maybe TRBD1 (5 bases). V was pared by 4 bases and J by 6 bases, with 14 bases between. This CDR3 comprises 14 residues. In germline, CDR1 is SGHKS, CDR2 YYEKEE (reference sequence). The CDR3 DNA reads TGTGCCAGCAGCCTGGTTGGGGCCGGTCAGCCCCAGCATTTT. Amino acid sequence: CASSLVGAGQPQHF.

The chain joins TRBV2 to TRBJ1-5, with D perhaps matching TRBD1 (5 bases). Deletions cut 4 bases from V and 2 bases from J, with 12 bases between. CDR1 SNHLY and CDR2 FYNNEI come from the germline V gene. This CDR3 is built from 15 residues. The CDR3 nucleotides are TGTGCCAGCAGTGTAGGCAGGGCTGGCAATCAGCCCCAGCATTTT. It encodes CASSVGRAGNQPQHF.

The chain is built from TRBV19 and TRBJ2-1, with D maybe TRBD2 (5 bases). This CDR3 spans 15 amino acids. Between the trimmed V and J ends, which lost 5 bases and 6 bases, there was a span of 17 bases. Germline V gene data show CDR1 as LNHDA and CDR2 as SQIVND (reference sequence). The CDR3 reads CASSPGNPRGNEQFF. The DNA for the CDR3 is TGTGCCAGTAGTCCCGGAAACCCTCGGGGCAATGAGCAGTTCTTC. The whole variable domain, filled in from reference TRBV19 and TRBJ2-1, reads DGGITQSPKYLFRKEGQNVTLSCEQNLNHDAMYWYRQDPGQGLRLIYYSQIVNDFQKGDIAEGYSVSREKKESFPLTVTSAQKNPTAFYLCASSPGNPRGNEQFFGPGTRLTVL.

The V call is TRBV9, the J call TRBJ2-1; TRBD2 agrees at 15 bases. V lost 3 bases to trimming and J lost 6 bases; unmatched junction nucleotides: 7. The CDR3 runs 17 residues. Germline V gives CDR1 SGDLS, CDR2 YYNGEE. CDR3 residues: CASSAGLAGGSFNEQFF. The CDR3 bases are TGTGCCAGCAGCGCGGGACTAGCGGGAGGCTCATTCAATGAGCAGTTCTTC.

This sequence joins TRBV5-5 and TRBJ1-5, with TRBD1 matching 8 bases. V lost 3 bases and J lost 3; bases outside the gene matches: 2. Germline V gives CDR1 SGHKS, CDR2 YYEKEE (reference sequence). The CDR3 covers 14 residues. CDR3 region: CASSWGQDNQPQHF. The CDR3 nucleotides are TGTGCCAGCAGCTGGGGACAGGACAATCAGCCCCAGCATTTT.

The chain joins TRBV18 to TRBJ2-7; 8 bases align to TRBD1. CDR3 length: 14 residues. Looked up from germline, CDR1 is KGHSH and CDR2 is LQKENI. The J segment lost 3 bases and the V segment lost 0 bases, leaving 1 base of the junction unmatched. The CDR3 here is CASSPPGQGYEQYF. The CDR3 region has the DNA TGTGCCAGCTCACCACCTGGACAGGGCTACGAGCAGTACTTC.

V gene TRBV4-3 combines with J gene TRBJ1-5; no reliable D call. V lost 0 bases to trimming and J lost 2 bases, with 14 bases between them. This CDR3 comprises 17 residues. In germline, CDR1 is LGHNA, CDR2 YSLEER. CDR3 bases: TGCGCCAGCAGCCAAGAGGCAGACTCGTGGGGCAATCAGCCCCAGCATTTT. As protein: CASSQEADSWGNQPQHF.

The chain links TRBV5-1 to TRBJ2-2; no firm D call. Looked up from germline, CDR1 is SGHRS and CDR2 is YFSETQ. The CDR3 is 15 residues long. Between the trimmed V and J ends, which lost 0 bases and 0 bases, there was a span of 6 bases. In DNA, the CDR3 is TGCGCCAGCAGCTTGGAAGTACCGAACACCGGGGAGCTGTTTTTT. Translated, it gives CASSLEVPNTGELFF.

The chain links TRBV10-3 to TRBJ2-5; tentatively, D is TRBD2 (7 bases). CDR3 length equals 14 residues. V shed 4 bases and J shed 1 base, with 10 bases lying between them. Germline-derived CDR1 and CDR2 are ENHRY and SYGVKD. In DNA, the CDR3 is TGTGCCATCAGTGCGGGGGGCAGCCAAGAGACCCAGTACTTC. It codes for CAISAGGSQETQYF.

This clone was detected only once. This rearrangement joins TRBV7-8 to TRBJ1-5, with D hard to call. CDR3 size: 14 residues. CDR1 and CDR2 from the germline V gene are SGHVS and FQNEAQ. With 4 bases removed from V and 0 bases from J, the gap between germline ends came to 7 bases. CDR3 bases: TGTGCCAGCAGCTCGGACCTTAGCAATCAGCCCCAGCATTTT. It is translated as CASSSDLSNQPQHF.

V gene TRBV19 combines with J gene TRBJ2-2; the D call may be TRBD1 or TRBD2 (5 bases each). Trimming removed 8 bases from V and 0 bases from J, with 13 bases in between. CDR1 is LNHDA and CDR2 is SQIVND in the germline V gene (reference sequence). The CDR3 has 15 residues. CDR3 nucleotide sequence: TGTGCCAGTGGGTGGGACGGTTCGAACACCGGGGAGCTGTTTTTT. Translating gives CASGWDGSNTGELFF. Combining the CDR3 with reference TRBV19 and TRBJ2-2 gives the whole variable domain DGGITQSPKYLFRKEGQNVTLSCEQNLNHDAMYWYRQDPGQGLRLIYYSQIVNDFQKGDIAEGYSVSREKKESFPLTVTSAQKNPTAFYLCASGWDGSNTGELFFGEGSRLTVL.

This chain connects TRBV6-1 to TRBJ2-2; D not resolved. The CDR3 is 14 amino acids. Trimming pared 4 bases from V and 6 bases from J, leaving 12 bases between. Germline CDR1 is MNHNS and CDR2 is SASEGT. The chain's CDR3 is CASSVRRTAGELFF. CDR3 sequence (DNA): TGTGCCAGCAGTGTCAGGAGAACTGCCGGGGAGCTGTTTTTT.

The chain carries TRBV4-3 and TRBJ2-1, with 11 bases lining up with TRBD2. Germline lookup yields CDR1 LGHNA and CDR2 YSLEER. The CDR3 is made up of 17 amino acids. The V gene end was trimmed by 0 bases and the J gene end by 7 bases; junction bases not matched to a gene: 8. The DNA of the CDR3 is TGCGCCAGCAGCCAAGAAAGTTCGGCTAGCGGGAGGAATGAGCAGTTCTTC. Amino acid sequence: CASSQESSASGRNEQFF.

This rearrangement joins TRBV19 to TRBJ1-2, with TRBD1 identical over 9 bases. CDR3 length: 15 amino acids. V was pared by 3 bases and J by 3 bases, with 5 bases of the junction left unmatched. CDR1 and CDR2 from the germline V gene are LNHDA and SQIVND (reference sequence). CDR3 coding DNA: TGTGCCAGTAGTATGGGGACAGGGACATACTATGGCTACACCTTC. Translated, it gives CASSMGTGTYYGYTF.